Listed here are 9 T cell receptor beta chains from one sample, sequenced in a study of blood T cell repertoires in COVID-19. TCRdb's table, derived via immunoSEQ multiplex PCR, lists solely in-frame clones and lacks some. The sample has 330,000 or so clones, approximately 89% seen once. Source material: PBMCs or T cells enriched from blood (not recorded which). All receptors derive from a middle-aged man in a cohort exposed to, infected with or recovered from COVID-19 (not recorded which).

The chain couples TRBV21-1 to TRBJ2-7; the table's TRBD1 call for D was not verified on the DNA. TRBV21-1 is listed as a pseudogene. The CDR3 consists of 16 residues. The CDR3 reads CASSTQGTPTTYEQYF. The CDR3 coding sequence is TGTGCCAGCAGCACACAGGGGACACCAACCACCTACGAGCAGTACTTC.

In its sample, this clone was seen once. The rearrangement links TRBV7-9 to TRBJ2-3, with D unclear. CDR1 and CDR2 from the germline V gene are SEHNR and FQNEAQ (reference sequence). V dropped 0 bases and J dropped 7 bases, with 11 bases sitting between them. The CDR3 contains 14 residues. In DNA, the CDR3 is TGTGCCAGCAGCTTAGCGTTGACTGCATATACGCAGTATTTT. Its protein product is CASSLALTAYTQYF.

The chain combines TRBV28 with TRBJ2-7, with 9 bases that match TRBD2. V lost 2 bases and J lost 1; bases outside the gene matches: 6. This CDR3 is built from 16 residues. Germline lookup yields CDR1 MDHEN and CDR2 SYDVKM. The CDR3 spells CASSLGRRGGSYEQYF. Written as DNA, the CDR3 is TGTGCCAGCAGTTTAGGCCGGCGGGGGGGGTCCTACGAGCAGTACTTC.

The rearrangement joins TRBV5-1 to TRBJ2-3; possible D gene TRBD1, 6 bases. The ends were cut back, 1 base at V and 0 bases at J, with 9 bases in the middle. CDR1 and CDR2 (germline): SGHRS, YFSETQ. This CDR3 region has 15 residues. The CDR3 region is CASSLYQGSTDTQYF. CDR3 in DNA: TGCGCCAGCAGCTTGTATCAGGGGAGCACAGATACGCAGTATTTT.

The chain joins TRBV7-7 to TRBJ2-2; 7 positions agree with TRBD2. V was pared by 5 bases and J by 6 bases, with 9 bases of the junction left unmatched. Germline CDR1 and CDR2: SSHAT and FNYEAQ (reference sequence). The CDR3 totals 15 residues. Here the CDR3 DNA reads TGTGCCAGCAGCCCCATTGCGGGGGACGCCGGGGAGCTGTTTTTT. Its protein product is CASSPIAGDAGELFF.

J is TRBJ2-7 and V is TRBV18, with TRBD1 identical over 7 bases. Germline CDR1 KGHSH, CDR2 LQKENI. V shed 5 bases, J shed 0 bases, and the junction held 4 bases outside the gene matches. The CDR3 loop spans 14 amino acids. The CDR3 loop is CASSSGQSSYEQYF. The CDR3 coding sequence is TGTGCCAGCTCATCGGGACAGAGCTCCTACGAGCAGTACTTC. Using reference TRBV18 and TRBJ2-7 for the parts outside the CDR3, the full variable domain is NAGVMQNPRHLVRRRGQEARLRCSPMKGHSHVYWYRQLPEEGLKFMVYLQKENIIDESGMPKERFSAEFPKEGPSILRIQQVVRGDSAAYFCASSSGQSSYEQYFGPGTRLTVT.

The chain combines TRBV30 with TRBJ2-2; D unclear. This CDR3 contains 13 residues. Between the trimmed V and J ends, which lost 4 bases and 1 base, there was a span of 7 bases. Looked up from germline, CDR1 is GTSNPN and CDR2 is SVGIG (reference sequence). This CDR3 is CAWTSVNTGELFF. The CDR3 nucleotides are TGTGCCTGGACTTCGGTGAACACCGGGGAGCTGTTTTTT.

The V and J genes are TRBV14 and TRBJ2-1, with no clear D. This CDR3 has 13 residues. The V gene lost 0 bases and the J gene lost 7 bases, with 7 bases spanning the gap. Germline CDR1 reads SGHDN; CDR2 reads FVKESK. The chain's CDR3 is CASSQDSMNEQFF. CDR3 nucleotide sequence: TGTGCCAGCAGCCAAGATTCCATGAATGAGCAGTTCTTC.

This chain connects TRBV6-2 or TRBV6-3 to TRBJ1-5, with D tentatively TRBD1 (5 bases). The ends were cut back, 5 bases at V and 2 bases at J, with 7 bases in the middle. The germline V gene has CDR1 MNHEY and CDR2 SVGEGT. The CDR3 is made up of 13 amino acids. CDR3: CASSPTGNQPQHF. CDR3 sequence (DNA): TGTGCCAGCAGTCCGACAGGCAATCAGCCCCAGCATTTT.